These 11 T cell receptor beta chains share one sample of origin, sequenced in a study of long-term antiretroviral therapy in people with HIV (dated by TCRdb to 2021 to 2024). Sequencing of the TRB variable region was done with the immunoSEQ hsTCRB v3.0 assay at survey level resolution. TCRdb obtained this table from immuneACCESS and retained in-frame rearrangements with V and J assigned. These tables miss some clones; where compared with another copy, unresolved V genes account for less than half of the shortfall, and the remainder is unexplained. For this sample there are approximately 31,000 clones; around 90% appear just once. The top ten hold 13% of the sample. The input for sequencing was unsorted PBMCs, taken 1.1 years after starting antiretroviral therapy. Source of these receptors: a young man with HIV.

This clone was counted between two and nine times. This chain links TRBV7-9 with TRBJ1-2, with a possible D match to TRBD1 (5 bases). Germline V gene sequence: CDR1 SEHNR, CDR2 FQNEAQ (reference sequence). V lost 6 bases, J lost 8 bases, and 16 bases lay in between. The CDR3 has 13 amino acids. The CDR3 nucleotides read TGTGCCAGCAGTTGGGCCGGGGCCGGGGGCTACACCTTC. Translated: CASSWAGAGGYTF.

This clone was counted only a few times. This sequence joins TRBV21-1 and TRBJ1-2; TRBD1 is the table's D call and was not checked against the DNA. TRBV21-1 is a pseudogene. The CDR3 has 9 amino acids. CDR3 nucleotides: TGTGCCTTTAAGGGGGGCTACACCTTC. Protein: CAFKGGYTF.

This clone has more than one count but fewer than ten. The chain joins TRBV20-1 to TRBJ2-7, with a possible D match to TRBD1 (5 bases). Looked up from germline, CDR1 is DFQATT and CDR2 is SNEGSKA (reference sequence). The germline V and J ends were trimmed by 3 bases and 9 bases, with 12 bases remaining between them. This CDR3 contains 11 residues. The chain's CDR3 is CSASTTQGQYF. The CDR3 bases are TGCAGTGCTAGCACTACCCAGGGGCAGTACTTC.

The chain uses TRBV13 and TRBJ2-2; the match to TRBD1 covers 11 bases. V was pared by 5 bases and J by 5 bases, with 7 bases of the junction left unmatched. The CDR3 sequence is 16 residues long. The V gene's germline CDR1 is PRHDT and CDR2 FYEKMQ (reference sequence). The DNA for the CDR3 is TGTGCCAGCAGCGCCCGGGACAGGGGGTATACCGGGGAGCTGTTTTTT. It yields the protein CASSARDRGYTGELFF.

This chain links TRBV11-2 with TRBJ2-5; no clear D gene. Trimming removed 0 bases at V and 4 bases at J, with 6 bases between. This CDR3 is 13 amino acids long. Germline V gene sequence: CDR1 SGHAT, CDR2 FQNNGV. The CDR3 region has the DNA TGTGCCAGCAGCTTAGAGGGCCTAGAGACCCAGTACTTC. It specifies CASSLEGLETQYF.

The chain carries TRBV29-1 and TRBJ1-2; D uncertain. Germline V gene lookup returns CDR1 SQVTM and CDR2 ANQGSEA. The CDR3 consists of 13 residues. Deletions cut 4 bases from V and 2 bases from J, with 11 bases between. DNA of the CDR3: TGCAGCGTTGTGGGAGGCAGGAACTATGGCTACACCTTC. This sequence encodes CSVVGGRNYGYTF.

The chain carries TRBV9 and TRBJ1-1; D gene uncertain. CDR3 length: 16 amino acids. Germline assignment: CDR1 SGDLS and CDR2 YYNGEE. V was shortened by 0 bases and J by 0 bases, with 12 bases between the two germline ends. CDR3 residues: CASSVVPTALNTEAFF. CDR3 in DNA: TGTGCCAGCAGCGTAGTCCCAACAGCCTTGAACACTGAAGCTTTCTTT.

The genes are TRBV28 and TRBJ1-2; unclear D gene. The CDR3 spans 16 residues. Looked up from germline, CDR1 is MDHEN and CDR2 is SYDVKM. The V and J ends lost 7 bases and 4 bases respectively, with 22 bases between them. The CDR3 DNA sequence: TGTGCCAGCACCCTACCGTCGGCACCCAATCCCTATGGCTACACCTTC. It specifies CASTLPSAPNPYGYTF.

The table lists this clone with a count of one. J is TRBJ2-3 and V is TRBV29-1; 10 bases agree with TRBD2. The CDR3 has 17 amino acids. V gave up 7 bases and J gave up 4 bases; unmatched junction bases: 17. Germline lookup yields CDR1 SQVTM and CDR2 ANQGSEA. Written as DNA, the CDR3 is TGCAGCGCCACGGACAGGACCGTAGCGGGAGGCCCAGATACGCAGTATTTT. Its translation: CSATDRTVAGGPDTQYF.

This clone appeared once. This chain uses TRBV6-4 with TRBJ2-2, with 7 bases fitting TRBD2. Germline CDR1 and CDR2: MRHNA and SNTAGT. Trimming cost V 5 bases and J 6 bases; bases outside gene matches: 9. The CDR3 has 15 amino acids. The CDR3 is CASSQSGVVAGELFF. The CDR3 nucleotides are TGTGCCAGCAGTCAAAGCGGGGTTGTAGCCGGGGAGCTGTTTTTT.

This clone was detected only a few times. The rearrangement uses TRBV28 and TRBJ2-2; 8 nucleotides line up with TRBD1. Germline V gene data show CDR1 as MDHEN and CDR2 as SYDVKM. The V segment lost 6 bases and the J segment 6 bases; nucleotides outside the gene matches: 12. The CDR3 spans 16 residues. The CDR3 sequence is CASSEQGASSAGELFF. The CDR3 bases are TGTGCCAGCAGCGAGCAGGGGGCTAGTTCCGCCGGGGAGCTGTTTTTT.